This record looks at one T cell receptor beta chain sequence and its context. This clonotype was observed a few times. Its recognized antigen is unknown. Base qualities are missing; no much larger clone stands one base away. This specimen comes from a study of human T cells and chemical hapten exposure (dated by TCRdb to the early 2020s). Regarding the research as a whole: For sensitization, 2% DPC in acetone was applied to an approximately 2 cm by approximately 2 cm area of upper inner arm skin. Patients additionally received weekly therapeutic DPC doses to the scalp throughout the approximately 25-week study period. Patch testing on the upper back used Finn chambers containing 0.01% DPC, with scoring done after 6 days according to International Contact Dermatitis Research Group standards. Alopecia areata with under or over 50% scalp involvement, alopecia totalis and alopecia universalis were represented in the patient cohort, which was mostly female. Libraries were combined into a pool for sequencing, and differences in TCR yield between samples came mainly from small differences in library volumes within the pool. Peripheral blood TCR repertoire changes were tracked in vivo in alopecia patients during primary and secondary sensitization to the hapten diphenylcyclopropenone (DPC). Blood was sampled from patients pre-sensitization (week 0) and at 2, 6 and about 24 weeks after DPC sensitization. For TCR sequencing, blood came from 25 to 35 alopecia patients at anywhere from one to four time points (pre-sensitization, 2, 6 and 24 weeks).

What the time point label conveys for this sample: patch test 3, about 24 weeks after DPC sensitization. The sample's treatment or condition label, decoded: therapeutic diphenylcyclopropenone sensitization with weekly scalp DPC. At every patch-test visit, the blood draw took place before the patch test was put on. To be eligible, patients had to be aged 18 to 70, diagnosed with alopecia and judged suitable for DPC therapy, while pregnant patients were excluded. Total RNA was extracted from unfractionated whole blood collected in Tempus Blood RNA tubes. CDR1 is given as DFQATT and CDR2 as SNEGSKA, both from the germline V gene (reference sequence). The CDR3 holds 15 amino acids from the cysteine to the phenylalanine. The only DNA kept is the CDR3, 45 bases in frame from the first base. Trimming at the junction amounts to 5 bases on V and 13 bases on J, and the germline ends lie 27 bases apart. What the work shows at the level of the full study, not this receptor alone: No change with DPC sensitization was found in the number of TCRs above 1 in 1000 frequency, and no evidence of global repertoire structure alterations was found. Because every patient had alopecia, a presumed autoimmune disease, the patients' immune response might differ from that of healthy individuals. After repeated subsampling, the strength of the expansion versus patch-test correlation and the threshold at which it became significant changed. Patch test score was positively correlated with the number of PT1 expanded TCRs, with significance at thresholds 8, 16 and 32 but not at 4. Significantly more large CDR3 similarity clusters were formed by expanded TCRs than by pre-sensitization or healthy control sets, consistent with antigen-driven responses.

The library was generated by RACE. The sequencer listed for this sample is NextSeq 500. Library preparation attached unique molecular identifiers to individual cDNA molecules for quantitative, reproducible TCR counting. From each blood RNA sample, both TCR alpha and TCR beta chains were sequenced. The study's processing was this. Samples had a median of roughly 99,000 TCRs, with a range from 23,224 to 690,600. The Decombinator software suite was used to annotate the V, J and CDR3 of the TCR reads. To make PS versus PT1 abundance plots, every sample was subsampled to the same number of TCRs (28,000). Expanded TCRs were defined as absent before sensitization and observed at least eight times at the 2-week time point. TCRdb reanalyzed the raw reads on its own, using fastp at Q25 for trimming and MiXCR for clone calling, and kept in-frame beta chains. CDR3 protein duplicates are merged, each entry listing the most common genes and DNA. The authors' filters were not applied to this entry. The sample has more than 95,000 distinct CDR3 sequences on record, about 28% of them singletons. 10% of the sample is in the top ten clones.

The sequencing used whole blood, collected in connection with sensitization to the hapten diphenylcyclopropenone (DPC). This sequence uses TRBV20-1 and TRBJ2-1, with a weak D call of TRBD2 (7 bases match). The sequence was collected from a man between 40 and 49 years old with alopecia areata. Some clones in this sample may be carry-over from other donors' samples. The CDR3 has the sequence CSAPRWEGVRTAQFF. The nucleotide sequence reads as follows: TGCAGTGCTCCGAGGTGGGAGGGGGTACGAACCGCTCAGTTCTTC.